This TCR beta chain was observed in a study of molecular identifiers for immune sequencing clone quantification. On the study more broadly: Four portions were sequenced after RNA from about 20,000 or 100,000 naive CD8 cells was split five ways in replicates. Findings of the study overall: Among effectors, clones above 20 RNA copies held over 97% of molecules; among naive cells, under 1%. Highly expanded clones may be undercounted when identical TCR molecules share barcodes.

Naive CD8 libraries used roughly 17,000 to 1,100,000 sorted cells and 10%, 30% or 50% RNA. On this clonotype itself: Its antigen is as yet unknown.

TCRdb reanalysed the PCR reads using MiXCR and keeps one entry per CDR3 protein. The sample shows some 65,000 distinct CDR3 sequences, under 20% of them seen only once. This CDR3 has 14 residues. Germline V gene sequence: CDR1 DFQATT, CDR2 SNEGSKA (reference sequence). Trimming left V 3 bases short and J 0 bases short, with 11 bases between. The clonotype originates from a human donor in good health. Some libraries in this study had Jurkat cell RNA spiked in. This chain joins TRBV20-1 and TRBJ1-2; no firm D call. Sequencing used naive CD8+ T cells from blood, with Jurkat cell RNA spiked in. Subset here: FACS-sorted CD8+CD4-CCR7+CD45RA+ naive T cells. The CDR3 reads CSASVRETNYGYTF. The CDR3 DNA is TGCAGTGCTAGTGTGAGGGAAACTAACTATGGCTACACCTTC.